The 14 T cell receptor beta chains below all came from one sample that was sequenced in a study of blood T cell repertoires in COVID-19. Libraries were prepared by immunoSEQ multiplex PCR; TCRdb keeps only in-frame clonotypes and omits some of them. The sample lists more than 95,000 clones; around 85% were seen once. The sample consisted of peripheral blood. The receptors shown here come from a woman aged 80 or over with COVID-19, enrolled during active disease.

The gene calls are TRBV7-9 and TRBJ2-2, with D unresolved. The CDR3 spans 12 residues. V was trimmed by 4 bases and J by 6 bases, leaving 6 bases between them. The V gene's germline CDR1 is SEHNR and CDR2 FQNEAQ (reference sequence). CDR3 in DNA: TGTGCCAGCAGCTACCTAGCCGGGGAGCTGTTTTTT. This translates into CASSYLAGELFF.

The chain is built from TRBV6-5 and TRBJ2-1; no clear D gene. V was cut by 2 bases and J by 7 bases, with 9 bases left in between. The germline V gene has CDR1 MNHEY and CDR2 SVGAGI. This CDR3 has 13 residues. CDR3 DNA: TGTGCCAGCAGTTACCCCGAGAGGAATGAGCAGTTCTTC. Amino acids: CASSYPERNEQFF.

The chain links TRBV19 to TRBJ1-2; 7 bases fit TRBD1. The junction had 7 bases not matched to a gene; V was cut back by 8 bases and J by 4 bases. The CDR3 has 13 residues. Germline V gene lookup returns CDR1 LNHDA and CDR2 SQIVND (reference sequence). CDR3: CASSQDRLYGYTF. CDR3 nucleotides: TGTGCCAGTTCTCAGGACAGGCTCTATGGCTACACCTTC.

The chain has TRBV4-2 and TRBJ1-2; D might be TRBD1 (5 bases). V lost 0 bases, J lost 7 bases, and 18 bases lay in between. Germline assignment: CDR1 LGHNA and CDR2 YNFKEQ. This CDR3 is built from 16 residues. CDR3 in DNA: TGTGCCAGCAGCCAAGAGGAGGGACGAGAGTTCTCTGGCTACACCTTC. Its protein is CASSQEEGREFSGYTF.

The CDR3 DNA follows: TGTGCCAGCAGCGTAGCCACGGGGTACCCTTCCTACGAGCAGTACTTC. This encodes CASSVATGYPSYEQYF. The rearrangement joins TRBV9 to TRBJ2-7; tentatively, D is TRBD2 (5 bases). Germline values: CDR1 SGDLS, CDR2 YYNGEE. Trimming stripped 0 bases from V and 1 base from J, with 14 bases between. The CDR3 loop spans 16 amino acids.

The rearrangement uses TRBV28 and TRBJ2-3; D call uncertain. Germline V lookup: CDR1 MDHEN, CDR2 SYDVKM. V was cut by 2 bases and J by 6 bases, with 12 bases left in between. This CDR3 spans 14 amino acids. CDR3 DNA: TGTGCCAGCAGTTTAGTAGACATTTGGGATACGCAGTATTTT. This encodes CASSLVDIWDTQYF.

The rearrangement joins TRBV29-1 to TRBJ2-2; D is possibly TRBD1 (6 bases). Per the germline V gene, CDR1 is SQVTM and CDR2 is ANQGSEA. The germline V and J ends were trimmed by 5 bases and 3 bases, with 13 bases remaining between them. This CDR3 spans 14 amino acids. In nucleotides, the CDR3 is TGCAGCGTTACAGGGACGATCGACACCGGGGAGCTGTTTTTT. Translation: CSVTGTIDTGELFF.

The chain has TRBV10-3 and TRBJ1-1, with a possible D match to TRBD1 (5 bases). The germline V gene has CDR1 ENHRY and CDR2 SYGVKD. The CDR3 loop spans 11 amino acids. The CDR3 sequence is CGSSQGTEAFF. CDR3 sequence (DNA): TGTGGGAGTAGCCAGGGCACTGAAGCTTTCTTT.

J is TRBJ2-7 and V is TRBV5-1; D is perhaps TRBD1 (5 bases). The germline CDR1 and CDR2 sequences are SGHRS and YFSETQ. V was cut by 0 bases and J by 4 bases, with 8 bases left in between. This CDR3 spans 13 amino acids. CDR3 in DNA: TGCGCCAGCAGCTTGGCAGCAGGGTACGAGCAGTACTTC. Translation: CASSLAAGYEQYF. Combining the CDR3 with reference TRBV5-1 and TRBJ2-7 gives the whole variable domain KAGVTQTPRYLIKTRGQQVTLSCSPISGHRSVSWYQQTPGQGLQFLFEYFSETQRNKGNFPGRFSGRQFSNSRSEMNVSTLELGDSALYLCASSLAAGYEQYFGPGTRLTVT.

This chain connects TRBV7-6 to TRBJ2-7; TRBD1 matches at 10 bases. Looked up from germline, CDR1 is SGHVS and CDR2 is FNYEAQ. V shed 1 base, J shed 5 bases, and the junction held 5 bases outside the gene matches. The CDR3 is made up of 15 amino acids. The CDR3: CASSLGHGTGDEQYF. CDR3 nucleotide sequence: TGTGCCAGCAGCTTAGGGCACGGGACAGGGGACGAGCAGTACTTC.

The CDR3 sequence: CATSRTGGREETQYF. In DNA, the CDR3 is TGTGCCACCAGCAGAACGGGGGGGAGGGAAGAGACCCAGTACTTC. This sequence joins TRBV15 and TRBJ2-5; 8 positions agree with TRBD2. Germline CDR1 and CDR2: LNHNV and YYDKDF (reference sequence). With V trimmed by 2 bases and J by 3 bases, 5 bases remained unmatched. The CDR3 is made up of 15 amino acids.

The chain is built from TRBV12-3 or TRBV12-4 and TRBJ1-1; 8 positions agree with TRBD1. CDR3 length: 13 amino acids. The V gene end was trimmed by 6 bases and the J gene end by 6 bases; junction bases not matched to a gene: 6. The CDR3 region is CASRRTGSPEAFF. CDR3 DNA sequence: TGTGCCAGCAGAAGGACAGGGTCGCCTGAAGCTTTCTTT.

The rearrangement links TRBV7-9 to TRBJ1-1; weak D call: TRBD1 (5 bases). The CDR3 is made up of 14 amino acids. The V end lost 11 bases, the J end lost 0 bases, and 16 bases lay between the germline ends. CDR1 SEHNR and CDR2 FQNEAQ come from the germline V gene (reference sequence). The CDR3 loop reads CAGGGGAMNTEAFF. Here the CDR3 DNA reads TGTGCCGGGGGTGGAGGGGCCATGAACACTGAAGCTTTCTTT.

V and J are TRBV7-9 and TRBJ1-6; 10 nucleotides agree with TRBD1. Germline V lookup: CDR1 SEHNR, CDR2 FQNEAQ (reference sequence). Losses at the gene ends were 5 bases for V and 7 bases for J; bases not matched to a gene: 5. The CDR3 covers 15 residues. The CDR3, as DNA: TGTGCCAGCAGCCGACCGGGACAGGGGAATTCACCCCTCCACTTT. Its protein is CASSRPGQGNSPLHF.